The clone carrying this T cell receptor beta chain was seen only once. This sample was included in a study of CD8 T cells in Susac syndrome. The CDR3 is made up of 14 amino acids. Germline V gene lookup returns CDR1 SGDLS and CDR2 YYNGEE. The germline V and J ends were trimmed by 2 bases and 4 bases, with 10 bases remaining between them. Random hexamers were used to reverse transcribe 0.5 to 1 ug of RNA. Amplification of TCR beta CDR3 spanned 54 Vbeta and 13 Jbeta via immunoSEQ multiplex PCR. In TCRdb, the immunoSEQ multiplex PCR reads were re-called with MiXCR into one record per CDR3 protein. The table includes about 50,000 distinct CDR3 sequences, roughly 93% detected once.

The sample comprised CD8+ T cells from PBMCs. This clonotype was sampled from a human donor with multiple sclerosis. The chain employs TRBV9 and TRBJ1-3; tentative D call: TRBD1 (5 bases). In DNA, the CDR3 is TGTGCCAGCAGCGTTAACTGGGGGGGAAACACCATATATTTT. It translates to CASSVNWGGNTIYF.